The T cell receptor beta chain under discussion was sequenced for a study of T cell responses to AZD1222 COVID-19 vaccine. Study summary: Second doses that came at about 4 or about 12 weeks were put together.

Trimming left V 6 bases short and J 4 bases short, with 19 bases between. The CDR3 is made up of 15 amino acids. Germline lookup yields CDR1 MNHEY and CDR2 SMNVEV (reference sequence). Study findings and constraints: The sample set comprised mostly white British donors with more females, and clonal diversity was possibly underestimated. None of the repertoires were sampled until the peak T cell response had passed. Vaccine-associated CD4 TCRs ranged over spike, dominating at 160-218 and 743-854.

Produced via immunoSEQ multiplex PCR; TCRdb's table is partial and in-frame only. The sample includes 95,000 to 150,000 clones, less than 90% of them seen just once. In regard to this clone: Its antigen is unknown.

The TCR comes from an adult in good health. This material consisted of peripheral blood, taken on day 0 of AZD1222 vaccination. The chain carries TRBV27 and TRBJ2-7; D is perhaps TRBD2 (5 bases). CDR3 sequence: CASSPRAGALYEQYF. In DNA, the CDR3 is TGTGCCAGCAGCCCACGCGCGGGCGCCCTATACGAGCAGTACTTC.